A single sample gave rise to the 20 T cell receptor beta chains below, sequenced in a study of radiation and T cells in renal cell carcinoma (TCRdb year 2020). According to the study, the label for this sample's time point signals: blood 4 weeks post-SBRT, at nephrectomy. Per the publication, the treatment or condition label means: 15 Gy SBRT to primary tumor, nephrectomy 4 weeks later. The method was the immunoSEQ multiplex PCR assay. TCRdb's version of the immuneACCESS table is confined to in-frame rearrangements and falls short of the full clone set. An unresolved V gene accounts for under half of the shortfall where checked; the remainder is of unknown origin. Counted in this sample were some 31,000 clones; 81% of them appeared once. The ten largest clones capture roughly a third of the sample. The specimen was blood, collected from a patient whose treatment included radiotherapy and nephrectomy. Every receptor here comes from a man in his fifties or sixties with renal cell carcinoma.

CDR3 in DNA: TGTGCCAGCAGCCCACAACGGGACCTTTGGGAGCAGTTCTTC. As protein: CASSPQRDLWEQFF. The V call is TRBV7-9, the J call TRBJ2-1; D may be TRBD1 or TRBD2 (5 bases each). V dropped 5 bases and J dropped 10 bases, with 18 bases sitting between them. Germline V CDR1 and CDR2: SEHNR, FQNEAQ (reference sequence). The CDR3 loop spans 14 amino acids. The full variable domain, in which reference TRBV7-9 and TRBJ2-1 provide the parts outside the CDR3, is DTGVSQNPRHKITKRGQNVTFRCDPISEHNRLYWYRQTLGQGPEFLTYFQNEAQLEKSRLLSDRFSAERPKGSFSTLEIQRTEQGDSAMYLCASSPQRDLWEQFFGPGTRLTVL.

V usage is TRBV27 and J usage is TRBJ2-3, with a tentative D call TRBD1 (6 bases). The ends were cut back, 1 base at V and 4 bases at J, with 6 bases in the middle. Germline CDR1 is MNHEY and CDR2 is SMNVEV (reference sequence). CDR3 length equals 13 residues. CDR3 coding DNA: TGTGCCAGCAGTTTATGGGGGCCAGATACGCAGTATTTT. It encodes CASSLWGPDTQYF.

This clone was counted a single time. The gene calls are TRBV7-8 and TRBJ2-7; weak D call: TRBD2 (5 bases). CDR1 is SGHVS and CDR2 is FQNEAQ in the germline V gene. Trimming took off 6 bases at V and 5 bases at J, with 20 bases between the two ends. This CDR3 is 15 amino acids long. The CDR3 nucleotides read TGTGCCAGCAGACCTAAGGCCGCAGAGGGCCACGAGCAGTACTTC. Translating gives CASRPKAAEGHEQYF. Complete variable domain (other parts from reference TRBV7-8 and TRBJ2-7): GAGVSQSPRYKVAKRGQDVALRCDPISGHVSLFWYQQALGQGPEFLTYFQNEAQLDKSGLPSDRFFAERPEGSVSTLKIQRTQQEDSAVYLCASRPKAAEGHEQYFGPGTRLTVT.

The CDR3 nucleotides are TGTGCCAGCAGCTTAGAGGGGCCGCCCCAGCATTTT. This encodes CASSLEGPPQHF. The J gene is TRBJ1-5, the V gene TRBV7-2; tentatively, D is TRBD1 (5 bases). Germline values: CDR1 SGHTA, CDR2 FQGNSA. V was clipped by 1 base and J by 9 bases, with 7 bases between them. The CDR3 length is 12 residues.

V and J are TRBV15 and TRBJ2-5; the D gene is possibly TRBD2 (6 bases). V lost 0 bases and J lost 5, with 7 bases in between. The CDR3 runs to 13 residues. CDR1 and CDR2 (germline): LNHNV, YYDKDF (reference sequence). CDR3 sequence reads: CATSRDRGETQYF. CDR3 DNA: TGTGCCACCAGCAGAGATCGGGGGGAGACCCAGTACTTC. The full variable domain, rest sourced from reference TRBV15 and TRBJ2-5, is DAMVIQNPRYQVTQFGKPVTLSCSQTLNHNVMYWYQQKSSQAPKLLFHYYDKDFNNEADTPDNFQSRRPNTSFCFLDIRSPGLGDTAMYLCATSRDRGETQYFGPGTRLLVL.

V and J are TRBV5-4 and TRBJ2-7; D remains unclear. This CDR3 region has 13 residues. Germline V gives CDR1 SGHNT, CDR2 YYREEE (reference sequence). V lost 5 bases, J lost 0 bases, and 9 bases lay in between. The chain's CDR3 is CASRMASSYEQYF. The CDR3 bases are TGTGCCAGCAGAATGGCTTCCTCCTACGAGCAGTACTTC.

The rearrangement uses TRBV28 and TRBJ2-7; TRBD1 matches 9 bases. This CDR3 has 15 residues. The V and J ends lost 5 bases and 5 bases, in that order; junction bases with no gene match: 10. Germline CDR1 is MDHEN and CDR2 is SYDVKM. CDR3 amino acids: CASSLHGTGWNEQYF. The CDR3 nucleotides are TGTGCCAGCAGTCTGCACGGGACAGGGTGGAACGAGCAGTACTTC.

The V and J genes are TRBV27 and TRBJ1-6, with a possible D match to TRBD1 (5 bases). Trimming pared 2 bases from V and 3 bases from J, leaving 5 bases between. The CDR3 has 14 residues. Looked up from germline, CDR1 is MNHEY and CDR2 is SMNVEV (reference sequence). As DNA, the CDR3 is TGTGCCAGCAGTTTACAGGGCTATAATTCACCCCTCCACTTT. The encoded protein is CASSLQGYNSPLHF.

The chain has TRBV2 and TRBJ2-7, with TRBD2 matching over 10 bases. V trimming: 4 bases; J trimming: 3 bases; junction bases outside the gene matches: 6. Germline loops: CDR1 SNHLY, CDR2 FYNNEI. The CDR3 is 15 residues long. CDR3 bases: TGTGCCAGCAGTGCCCCACTAGCGGGGAACTACGAGCAGTACTTC. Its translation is CASSAPLAGNYEQYF.

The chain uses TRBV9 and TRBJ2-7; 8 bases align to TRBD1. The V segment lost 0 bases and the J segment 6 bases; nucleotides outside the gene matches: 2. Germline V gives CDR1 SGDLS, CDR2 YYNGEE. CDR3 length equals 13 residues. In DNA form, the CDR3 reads TGTGCCAGCAGCGTAGGACAGGGGTCCGAGCAGTACTTC. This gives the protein CASSVGQGSEQYF.

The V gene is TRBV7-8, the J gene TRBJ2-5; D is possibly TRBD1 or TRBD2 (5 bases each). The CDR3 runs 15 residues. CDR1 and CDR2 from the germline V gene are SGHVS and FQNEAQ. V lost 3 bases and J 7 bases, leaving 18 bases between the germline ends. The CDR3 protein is CASSFRDPRKGTQYF. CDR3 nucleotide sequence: TGTGCCAGCAGCTTCCGGGACCCCAGGAAGGGGACCCAGTACTTC.

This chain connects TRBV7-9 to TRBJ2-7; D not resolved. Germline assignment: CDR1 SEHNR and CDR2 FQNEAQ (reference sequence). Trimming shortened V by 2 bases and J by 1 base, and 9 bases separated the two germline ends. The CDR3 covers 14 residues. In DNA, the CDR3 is TGTGCCAGCAGCTTACCCCACGCGTCCTACGAGCAGTACTTC. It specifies CASSLPHASYEQYF.

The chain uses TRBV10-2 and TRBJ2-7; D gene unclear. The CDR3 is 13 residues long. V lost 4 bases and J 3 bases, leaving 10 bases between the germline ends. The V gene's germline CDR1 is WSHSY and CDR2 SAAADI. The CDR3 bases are TGCGCCAGCAGTGCGCAAATAAACTACGAGCAGTACTTC. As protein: CASSAQINYEQYF.

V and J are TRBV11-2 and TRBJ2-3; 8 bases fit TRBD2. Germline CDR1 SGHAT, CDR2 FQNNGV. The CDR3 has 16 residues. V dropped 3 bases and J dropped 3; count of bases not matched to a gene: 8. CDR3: CASSFLASGSTDTQYF. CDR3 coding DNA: TGTGCCAGCAGCTTTCTGGCTAGCGGGTCGACAGATACGCAGTATTTT. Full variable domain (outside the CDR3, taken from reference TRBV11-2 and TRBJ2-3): EAGVAQSPRYKIIEKRQSVAFWCNPISGHATLYWYQQILGQGPKLLIQFQNNGVVDDSQLPKDRFSAERLKGVDSTLKIQPAKLEDSAVYLCASSFLASGSTDTQYFGPGTRLTVL.

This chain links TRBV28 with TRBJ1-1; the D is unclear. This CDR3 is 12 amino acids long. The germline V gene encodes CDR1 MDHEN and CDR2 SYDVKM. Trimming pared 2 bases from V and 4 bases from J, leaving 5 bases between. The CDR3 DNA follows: TGTGCCAGCAGTTTAAGACCCACTGAAGCTTTCTTT. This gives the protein CASSLRPTEAFF. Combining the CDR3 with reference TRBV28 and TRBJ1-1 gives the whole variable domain DVKVTQSSRYLVKRTGEKVFLECVQDMDHENMFWYRQDPGLGLRLIYFSYDVKMKEKGDIPEGYSVSREKKERFSLILESASTNQTSMYLCASSLRPTEAFFGQGTRLTVV.

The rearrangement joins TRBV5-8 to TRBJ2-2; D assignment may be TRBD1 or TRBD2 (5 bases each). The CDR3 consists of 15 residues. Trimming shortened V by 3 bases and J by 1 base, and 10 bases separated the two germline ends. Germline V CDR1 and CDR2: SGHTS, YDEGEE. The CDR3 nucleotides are TGTGCCAGCAGCTCGGGGCAGGTGAACACCGGGGAGCTGTTTTTT. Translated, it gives CASSSGQVNTGELFF.

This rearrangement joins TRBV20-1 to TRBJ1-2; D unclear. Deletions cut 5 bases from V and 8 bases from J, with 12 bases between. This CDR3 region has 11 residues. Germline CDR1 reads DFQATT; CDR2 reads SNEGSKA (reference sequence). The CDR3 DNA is TGCAGTGCTGGAGCGGCTGAGGGCTACACCTTC. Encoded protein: CSAGAAEGYTF.

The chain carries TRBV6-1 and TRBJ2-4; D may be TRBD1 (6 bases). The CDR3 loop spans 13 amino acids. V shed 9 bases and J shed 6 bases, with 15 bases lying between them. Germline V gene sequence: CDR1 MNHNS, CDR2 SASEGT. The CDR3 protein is CASRTGNTNIQYF. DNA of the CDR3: TGTGCCAGTCGCACAGGGAACACAAACATTCAGTACTTC.

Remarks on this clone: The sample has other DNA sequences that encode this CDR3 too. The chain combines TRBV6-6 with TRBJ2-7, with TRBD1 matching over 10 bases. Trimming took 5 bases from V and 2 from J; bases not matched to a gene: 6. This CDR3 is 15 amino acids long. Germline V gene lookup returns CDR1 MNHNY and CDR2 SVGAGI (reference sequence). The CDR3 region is CASSPRQGAAYEQYF. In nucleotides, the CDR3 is TGTGCCAGCAGTCCCCGACAGGGGGCCGCCTACGAGCAGTACTTC.

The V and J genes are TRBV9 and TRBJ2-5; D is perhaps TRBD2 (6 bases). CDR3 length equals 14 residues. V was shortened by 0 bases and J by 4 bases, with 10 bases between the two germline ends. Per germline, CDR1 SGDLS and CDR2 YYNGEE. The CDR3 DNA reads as TGTGCCAGCAGCGTAGGCCTGCGGGGAGAGACCCAGTACTTC. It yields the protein CASSVGLRGETQYF.